The 27 T cell receptor beta chains below come from one sample, sequenced in a study of blood T cell repertoires in COVID-19. TCRdb's table, derived via immunoSEQ multiplex PCR, lists solely in-frame clones and lacks some. The data show about 170,000 clones, with around 89% seen just once and roughly 2% held by the top ten. Sequencing used peripheral blood. These receptors all stem from a man aged 50 to 59 who had recovered from COVID-19.

The chain couples TRBV28 to TRBJ1-5; 7 bases fit TRBD1. This CDR3 is 16 amino acids long. In germline, CDR1 is MDHEN, CDR2 SYDVKM. V was pared by 3 bases and J by 3 bases, with 8 bases of the junction left unmatched. CDR3: CASSFPPQGDNQPQHF. The CDR3 bases are TGTGCCAGCAGTTTTCCTCCGCAGGGGGACAATCAGCCCCAGCATTTT.

The gene calls are TRBV27 and TRBJ2-7, with D perhaps TRBD1 (6 bases). The CDR3 is 19 amino acids. Trimming left V 3 bases short and J 1 base short, with 25 bases between. Germline CDR1 reads MNHEY; CDR2 reads SMNVEV (reference sequence). The CDR3 region has the DNA TGTGCCAGCAGTTTCACGCCGGAGACAGGAGCAGAATTTTCCTACGAGCAGTACTTC. This encodes CASSFTPETGAEFSYEQYF.

This clone was detected once. V and J are TRBV6-1 and TRBJ1-2, with a tentative D call TRBD1 (5 bases). This CDR3 spans 14 amino acids. With 0 bases removed from V and 7 bases from J, the gap between germline ends came to 12 bases. CDR1 is MNHNS, CDR2 SASEGT, per germline. CDR3 nucleotides: TGTGCCAGCAGTGAAGCGCCCCTTGGGGCTGGCTACACCTTC. It yields the protein CASSEAPLGAGYTF.

The chain combines TRBV7-3 with TRBJ2-1, with D maybe TRBD1 (5 bases). Germline V gives CDR1 SGHTA, CDR2 FQGTGA. The CDR3 loop spans 12 amino acids. The V gene lost 4 bases and the J gene lost 5 bases, with 6 bases spanning the gap. DNA for the CDR3: TGTGCCAGCAGCTCCAGGGACAATGAGCAGTTCTTC. It is translated as CASSSRDNEQFF.

The chain combines TRBV7-9 with TRBJ1-1; D remains ambiguous. Trimming removed 5 bases from V and 5 bases from J, with 18 bases in between. CDR3 length equals 15 residues. Looked up from germline, CDR1 is SEHNR and CDR2 is FQNEAQ (reference sequence). In nucleotides, the CDR3 is TGTGCCAGCAGCCCCTCTCGAGGTCGCGAAACTGAAGCTTTCTTT. As protein: CASSPSRGRETEAFF.

This clone was counted once. The J gene is TRBJ1-1, the V gene TRBV6-6; 8 bases line up with TRBD1. The J segment lost 4 bases and the V segment lost 5 bases, leaving 9 bases of the junction unmatched. The CDR3 contains 15 residues. Germline loops: CDR1 MNHNY, CDR2 SVGAGI (reference sequence). As DNA, the CDR3 is TGTGCCAGCAGTACCTGGACAGGGCGAATCACTGAAGCTTTCTTT. Residues: CASSTWTGRITEAFF.

The V and J genes are TRBV6-1 and TRBJ2-7, with no clear D. Germline V CDR1 and CDR2: MNHNS, SASEGT. The V end lost 0 bases, the J end lost 5 bases, and 11 bases lay between the germline ends. This CDR3 has 14 amino acids. The CDR3 is CASSEADGEDEQYF. CDR3 nucleotide sequence: TGTGCCAGCAGTGAAGCGGATGGAGAGGACGAGCAGTACTTC.

J is TRBJ2-7 and V is TRBV27; possibly TRBD1 for D (5 bases). The CDR3 contains 14 residues. Between the trimmed V and J ends, which lost 4 bases and 3 bases, there was a span of 13 bases. Germline V CDR1 and CDR2: MNHEY, SMNVEV (reference sequence). CDR3 amino acids: CASSSDKGFYEQYF. The CDR3 DNA reads as TGTGCCAGCAGTTCGGACAAAGGGTTCTACGAGCAGTACTTC.

V gene TRBV5-8 combines with J gene TRBJ2-3, with D possibly matching TRBD2 (6 bases). The germline V and J ends were trimmed by 4 bases and 2 bases, with 14 bases remaining between them. The CDR3 loop spans 15 amino acids. Germline V gene data show CDR1 as SGHTS and CDR2 as YDEGEE. CDR3 bases: TGTGCCAGCAGCCCGGGGACTTGGCCCACAGATACGCAGTATTTT. Translating gives CASSPGTWPTDTQYF. The full variable domain, in which reference TRBV5-8 and TRBJ2-3 provide the parts outside the CDR3, is EAGVTQSPTHLIKTRGQQATLRCSPISGHTSVYWYQQALGLGLQFLLWYDEGEERNRGNFPPRFSGRQFPNYSSELNVNALELEDSALYLCASSPGTWPTDTQYFGPGTRLTVL.

The V gene is TRBV2, the J gene TRBJ2-4; TRBD1 aligns across 10 bases. The V gene end was trimmed by 6 bases and the J gene end by 9 bases; junction bases not matched to a gene: 11. CDR1 and CDR2 from the germline V gene are SNHLY and FYNNEI. The CDR3 extends over 15 amino acids. CDR3: CASRGTGADLSIQYF. CDR3 coding DNA: TGTGCCAGCAGGGGGACAGGGGCGGACCTCAGCATTCAGTACTTC.

This chain joins TRBV19 and TRBJ1-6; 9 nucleotides line up with TRBD1. This CDR3 spans 15 amino acids. Germline loops: CDR1 LNHDA, CDR2 SQIVND (reference sequence). J was trimmed by 10 bases and V by 4 bases; bases with no gene match: 8. In nucleotides, the CDR3 is TGTGCCAGTAGTACCCTAACAGGGGGCGTGTCACCCCTCCACTTT. It codes for CASSTLTGGVSPLHF.

This clone was recorded only once. The chain combines TRBV4-3 with TRBJ1-6; D is perhaps TRBD1 (5 bases). This CDR3 is 15 amino acids long. CDR1 is LGHNA and CDR2 is YSLEER in the germline V gene. V gave up 0 bases and J gave up 8 bases, with 11 bases separating them. The CDR3 nucleotides are TGCGCCAGCAGCCAAGATAGCCAGGGCCATTCACCCCTCCACTTT. Its translation: CASSQDSQGHSPLHF.

The rearrangement joins TRBV30 to TRBJ2-5, with D possibly TRBD2 on 7 matching bases. V was clipped by 0 bases and J by 4 bases, with 15 bases between them. Germline V gene data show CDR1 as GTSNPN and CDR2 as SVGIG (reference sequence). The CDR3 covers 15 residues. The CDR3 coding sequence is TGTGCCTGGAGTGTACGGCCGGGGGGCCGAGAGACCCAGTACTTC. Translation: CAWSVRPGGRETQYF. The full variable domain, in which reference TRBV30 and TRBJ2-5 provide the parts outside the CDR3, is SQTIHQWPATLVQPVGSPLSLECTVEGTSNPNLYWYRQAAGRGLQLLFYSVGIGQISSEVPQNLSASRPQDRQFILSSKKLLLSDSGFYLCAWSVRPGGRETQYFGPGTRLLVL.

This rearrangement joins TRBV27 to TRBJ2-1; 14 nucleotides agree with TRBD2. Germline lookup yields CDR1 MNHEY and CDR2 SMNVEV (reference sequence). V shed 1 base and J 9 bases; nucleotides not matched to a gene: 5. The CDR3 totals 16 residues. The chain's CDR3 is CASSLLRTSGRSEQFF. CDR3 bases: TGTGCCAGCAGTTTATTAAGGACTAGCGGGAGGTCTGAGCAGTTCTTC.

The chain joins TRBV18 to TRBJ2-3; 8 bases are a match to TRBD1. Trimming cost V 6 bases and J 1 base; bases outside gene matches: 6. CDR1 is KGHSH, CDR2 LQKENI, per germline. This CDR3 region has 15 residues. The CDR3 sequence is CASSGAGGGTDTQYF. The CDR3 bases are TGTGCCAGCTCTGGGGCAGGGGGCGGCACAGATACGCAGTATTTT. Supplemented by reference TRBV18 and TRBJ2-3, the full variable domain reads NAGVMQNPRHLVRRRGQEARLRCSPMKGHSHVYWYRQLPEEGLKFMVYLQKENIIDESGMPKERFSAEFPKEGPSILRIQQVVRGDSAAYFCASSGAGGGTDTQYFGPGTRLTVL.

This chain joins TRBV5-1 and TRBJ2-3; the match to TRBD2 covers 8 bases. Germline V gene lookup returns CDR1 SGHRS and CDR2 YFSETQ. Trimming at V came to 4 bases and at J to 0 bases, leaving 4 bases not matched to a gene. The CDR3 totals 15 residues. The chain's CDR3 is CASSPLAVSTDTQYF. For the CDR3, the DNA is TGCGCCAGCAGCCCACTAGCGGTGAGCACAGATACGCAGTATTTT.

This clone was recorded many times. The J gene is TRBJ1-1, the V gene TRBV9; 7 nucleotides align to TRBD1. Looked up from germline, CDR1 is SGDLS and CDR2 is YYNGEE. There are 14 residues in the CDR3. The ends lost 4 bases at V and 4 bases at J; junction bases unmatched: 7. The CDR3 is CASSPSQGGTEAFF. As DNA, the CDR3 is TGTGCCAGCAGCCCAAGCCAGGGGGGCACTGAAGCTTTCTTT. Filled out from reference TRBV9 and TRBJ1-1, the complete variable domain reads DSGVTQTPKHLITATGQRVTLRCSPRSGDLSVYWYQQSLDQGLQFLIQYYNGEERAKGNILERFSAQQFPDLHSELNLSSLELGDSALYFCASSPSQGGTEAFFGQGTRLTVV.

The chain couples TRBV7-3 to TRBJ2-1, with TRBD2 identical over 7 bases. This CDR3 is built from 17 residues. Trimming at V came to 5 bases and at J to 5 bases, leaving 15 bases not matched to a gene. CDR1 is SGHTA, CDR2 FQGTGA, per germline. CDR3 protein: CASSLGASGLRNNEQFF. The CDR3 coding sequence is TGTGCCAGCAGCCTCGGGGCTAGCGGTCTCCGGAACAATGAGCAGTTCTTC.

The V gene is TRBV6-5, the J gene TRBJ1-1; tentatively, D is TRBD1 (6 bases). The ends were cut back, 2 bases at V and 4 bases at J, with 14 bases in the middle. Germline assignment: CDR1 MNHEY and CDR2 SVGAGI. This CDR3 comprises 15 residues. The CDR3 protein is CASSYLAARGTEAFF. CDR3 DNA: TGTGCCAGCAGTTACCTCGCGGCCAGGGGCACTGAAGCTTTCTTT.

This chain connects TRBV7-2 to TRBJ2-7, with 9 nucleotides matching TRBD2. The CDR3 spans 14 residues. Germline values: CDR1 SGHTA, CDR2 FQGNSA. With V trimmed by 5 bases and J by 0 bases, 2 bases remained unmatched. The DNA for the CDR3 is TGTGCCAGCAGCCCGACTAGCGGCTCCTACGAGCAGTACTTC. Its protein product is CASSPTSGSYEQYF. The whole variable domain, filled in from reference TRBV7-2 and TRBJ2-7, reads GAGVSQSPSNKVTEKGKDVELRCDPISGHTALYWYRQSLGQGLEFLIYFQGNSAPDKSGLPSDRFSAERTGGSVSTLTIQRTQQEDSAVYLCASSPTSGSYEQYFGPGTRLTVT.

The chain joins TRBV27 to TRBJ2-1, with 16 nucleotides matching TRBD2. The V gene end was trimmed by 2 bases and the J gene end by 6 bases; junction bases not matched to a gene: 10. The CDR3 is made up of 19 amino acids. CDR1 is MNHEY, CDR2 SMNVEV, per germline (reference sequence). CDR3: CASSLPGGTSGRAGNEQFF. The CDR3 coding sequence is TGTGCCAGCAGTTTACCCGGGGGGACTAGCGGGAGGGCAGGCAATGAGCAGTTCTTC.

In its sample, this clone was seen a few times. The chain recombines TRBV19 with TRBJ2-2; D gene uncertain. Germline lookup yields CDR1 LNHDA and CDR2 SQIVND (reference sequence). Trimming shortened V by 8 bases and J by 0 bases, and 13 bases separated the two germline ends. This CDR3 region has 15 residues. DNA of the CDR3: TGTGCCAGTCGTTACAGTTCCGCGAACACCGGGGAGCTGTTTTTT. Its protein product is CASRYSSANTGELFF.

The chain is built from TRBV7-3 and TRBJ2-1; 8 bases agree with TRBD1. Germline lookup yields CDR1 SGHTA and CDR2 FQGTGA. V trimming: 8 bases; J trimming: 5 bases; junction bases outside the gene matches: 5. This CDR3 is built from 13 residues. CDR3 DNA sequence: TGTGCCAGCCGACAGGGGTCCAACAATGAGCAGTTCTTC. It encodes CASRQGSNNEQFF.

V usage is TRBV7-9 and J usage is TRBJ2-2, with TRBD1 identical over 8 bases. The CDR3 runs 16 residues. Germline CDR1 reads SEHNR; CDR2 reads FQNEAQ (reference sequence). V was pared by 4 bases and J by 3 bases, with 7 bases of the junction left unmatched. The DNA for the CDR3 is TGTGCCAGCAGCTGGACAGGGATAGCTGACACCGGGGAGCTGTTTTTT. This translates into CASSWTGIADTGELFF.

The chain links TRBV6-5 to TRBJ2-1; D may be TRBD2 (6 bases). The V gene lost 5 bases and the J gene lost 9 bases, with 20 bases spanning the gap. Germline CDR1 reads MNHEY; CDR2 reads SVGAGI. CDR3 length: 15 amino acids. The CDR3 sequence: CASSPQITLGGEQFF. As DNA, the CDR3 is TGTGCCAGCAGTCCCCAGATTACGTTGGGGGGTGAGCAGTTCTTC.

The chain is built from TRBV2 and TRBJ1-1; 9 bases agree with TRBD1. V was clipped by 6 bases and J by 1 base; unmatched bases: 6. This CDR3 is 15 amino acids long. CDR1 SNHLY and CDR2 FYNNEI come from the germline V gene. Written as DNA, the CDR3 is TGTGCCAGCAGCAGGACAGGGGCTTCGAACACTGAAGCTTTCTTT. It translates to CASSRTGASNTEAFF. Combining the CDR3 with reference TRBV2 and TRBJ1-1 gives the whole variable domain EPEVTQTPSHQVTQMGQEVILRCVPISNHLYFYWYRQILGQKVEFLVSFYNNEISEKSEIFDDQFSVERPDGSNFTLKIRSTKLEDSAMYFCASSRTGASNTEAFFGQGTRLTVV.

V gene TRBV7-2 combines with J gene TRBJ2-5; 8 bases agree with TRBD2. This CDR3 is 18 amino acids long. Trimming removed 5 bases from V and 2 bases from J; junction bases left unmatched: 16. Germline CDR1 and CDR2: SGHTA and FQGNSA. The CDR3 coding sequence is TGTGCCAGCAGCCCGGTTGGGGCGGGAGGAAACAGACAAGAGACCCAGTACTTC. This encodes CASSPVGAGGNRQETQYF.